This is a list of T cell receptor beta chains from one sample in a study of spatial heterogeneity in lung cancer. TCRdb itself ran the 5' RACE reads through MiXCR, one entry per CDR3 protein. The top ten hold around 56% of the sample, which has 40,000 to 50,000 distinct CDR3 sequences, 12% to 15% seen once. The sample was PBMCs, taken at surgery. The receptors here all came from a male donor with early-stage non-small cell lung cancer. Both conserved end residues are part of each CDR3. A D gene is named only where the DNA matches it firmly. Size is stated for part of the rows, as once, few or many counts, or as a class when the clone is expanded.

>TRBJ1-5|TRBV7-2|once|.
CASSLGALSNQPQHF
TGTGCCAGCAGCTTAGGAGCCTTGAGCAATCAGCCCCAGCATTTT
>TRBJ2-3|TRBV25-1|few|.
CASSESSGSGTDTQYF
TGTGCCAGCAGTGAATCTTCCGGGAGTGGCACAGATACGCAGTATTTT
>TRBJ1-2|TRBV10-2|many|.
CASSTLVRDGYTF
TGCGCCAGCAGTACACTCGTTAGGGACGGCTACACCTTC
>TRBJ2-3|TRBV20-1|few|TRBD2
CSARVLSAGGPDTQYF
TGCAGTGCTAGAGTTCTTTCGGCGGGAGGGCCAGATACGCAGTATTTT
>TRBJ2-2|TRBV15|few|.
CATSRDSLAANTGELFF
TGTGCCACCAGCAGAGATTCTTTGGCGGCGAACACCGGGGAGCTGTTTTTT
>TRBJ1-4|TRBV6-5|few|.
CASSYVHSSDEKLFF
TGTGCCAGCAGTTACGTACACAGCTCGGATGAAAAACTGTTTTTT
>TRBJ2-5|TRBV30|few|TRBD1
CAWVPQGTARETQYF
TGTGCCTGGGTCCCACAGGGGACCGCTCGAGAGACCCAGTACTTC
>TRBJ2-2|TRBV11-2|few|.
CASSLVQGLTGELFF
TGTGCCAGCAGCTTAGTGCAGGGTTTGACCGGGGAGCTGTTTTTT
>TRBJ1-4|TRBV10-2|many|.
CASSEWTPPGLHEKLFF
TGCGCCAGCAGTGAGTGGACCCCCCCGGGTCTGCATGAAAAACTGTTTTTT
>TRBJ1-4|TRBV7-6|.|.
CASSLNDVGGGEKLFF
TGTGCCAGCAGCTTAAATGACGTGGGAGGAGGTGAAAAACTGTTTTTT
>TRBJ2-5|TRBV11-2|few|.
CASSLDGQYQETQYF
TGTGCCAGCAGCTTAGATGGACAGTACCAAGAGACCCAGTACTTC
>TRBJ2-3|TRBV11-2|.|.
CASSLVRTLSTDTQYF
TGTGCCAGCAGCTTAGTTCGGACACTTAGCACAGATACGCAGTATTTT
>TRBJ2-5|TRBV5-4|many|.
CASSLEGPSGETQYF
TGTGCCAGCAGCTTGGAGGGACCGAGCGGCGAGACCCAGTACTTC
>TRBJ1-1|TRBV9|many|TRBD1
CASGTGATEAFF
TGTGCCAGCGGAACAGGGGCCACTGAAGCTTTCTTT
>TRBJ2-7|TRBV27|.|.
CASSLLLAGQEWYF
TGTGCCAGCAGTTTATTGTTAGCGGGACAGGAGTGGTACTTC
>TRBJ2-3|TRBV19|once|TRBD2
CASSMTSRYTDTQYF
TGTGCCAGTAGTATGACTAGCAGATACACAGATACGCAGTATTTT
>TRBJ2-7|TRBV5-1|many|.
CASSLQEGEQYF
TGCGCCAGCAGCTTGCAGGAAGGCGAGCAGTACTTC
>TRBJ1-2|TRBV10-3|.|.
CAISVDSTGVGYTF
TGTGCCATCAGTGTCGACTCTACAGGTGTGGGCTACACCTTC
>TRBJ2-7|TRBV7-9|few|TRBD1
CASSRGTGADEQYF
TGTGCCAGCAGCAGGGGGACAGGGGCCGACGAGCAGTACTTC
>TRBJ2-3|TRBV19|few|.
CASSGQLSTDTQYF
TGTGCCAGTAGTGGGCAGCTGAGCACAGATACGCAGTATTTT
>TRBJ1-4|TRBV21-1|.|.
CPSSKIRDRADEKLFF
TGTCCCAGCAGCAAAATCCGCGACAGGGCGGATGAAAAACTGTTTTTT
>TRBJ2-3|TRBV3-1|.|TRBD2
CASSPPGGRTSGTDTQYF
TGTGCCAGCAGCCCTCCGGGCGGCCGGACTAGCGGCACAGATACGCAGTATTTT
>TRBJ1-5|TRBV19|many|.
CASSPSGYSNQPQHF
TGTGCCAGTAGTCCCTCAGGATATAGCAATCAGCCCCAGCATTTT
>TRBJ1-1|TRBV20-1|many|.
CSALVGGTEAFF
TGCAGTGCTCTAGTCGGGGGCACTGAAGCTTTCTTT
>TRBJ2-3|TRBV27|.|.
CASSLEGWDTTDTQYF
TGTGCCAGCAGTCTAGAAGGGTGGGACACCACAGATACGCAGTATTTT
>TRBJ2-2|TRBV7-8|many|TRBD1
CASSLGQGWNGELFF
TGTGCCAGCAGTTTAGGACAGGGATGGAACGGGGAGCTGTTTTTT
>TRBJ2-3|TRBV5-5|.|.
CASSSLAADTQYF
TGTGCCAGCAGCTCCTTGGCTGCGGATACGCAGTATTTT
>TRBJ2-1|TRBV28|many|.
CASAGSPTYNEQFF
TGTGCCAGCGCAGGGAGCCCTACCTACAATGAGCAGTTCTTC
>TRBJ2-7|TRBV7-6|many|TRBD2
CASSLGSGGPDEQYF
TGTGCCAGCAGCTTAGGGTCGGGAGGGCCCGACGAGCAGTACTTC
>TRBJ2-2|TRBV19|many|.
CATRWRNTGELFF
TGTGCCACCCGGTGGCGGAACACCGGGGAGCTGTTTTTT
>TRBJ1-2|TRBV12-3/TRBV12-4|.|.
CASSFRASYGYTF
TGTGCCAGCAGTTTCAGGGCGTCCTATGGCTACACCTTC
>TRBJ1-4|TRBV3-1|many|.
CASSPAGTNEKLFF
TGTGCCAGCAGCCCCGCGGGAACTAATGAAAAACTGTTTTTT
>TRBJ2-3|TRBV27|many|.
CASSLSGSTDTQYF
TGTGCCAGCAGTTTATCGGGAAGCACAGATACGCAGTATTTT
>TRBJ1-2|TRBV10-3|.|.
CAISRQGLLDYTF
TGTGCCATCAGTCGGCAAGGTCTTCTAGACTACACCTTC
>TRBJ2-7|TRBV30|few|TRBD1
CAWSINRGAYEQYF
TGTGCCTGGAGTATAAACAGGGGGGCCTACGAGCAGTACTTC
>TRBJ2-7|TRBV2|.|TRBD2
CASSRRGLAGGTYEQYF
TGTGCCAGCAGTCGGAGGGGACTAGCGGGAGGGACCTACGAGCAGTACTTC
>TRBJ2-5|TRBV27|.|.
CASSLQGETQYF
TGTGCCAGCAGTTTACAAGGCGAGACCCAGTACTTC
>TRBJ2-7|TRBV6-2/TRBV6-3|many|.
CASSYSATSNFEQYF
TGTGCCAGCAGTTACTCAGCGACTAGTAATTTCGAGCAGTACTTC
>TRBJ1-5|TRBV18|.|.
CASSPLRTDQPQHF
TGTGCCAGCTCACCGTTAAGGACGGATCAGCCCCAGCATTTT
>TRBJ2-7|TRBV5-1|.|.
CASSLALRGPYEQYF
TGCGCCAGCAGTTTGGCCTTGAGGGGCCCCTACGAGCAGTACTTC
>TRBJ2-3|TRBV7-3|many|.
CASSLTSGADTQYF
TGTGCCAGCAGCTTAACGTCGGGGGCAGATACGCAGTATTTT
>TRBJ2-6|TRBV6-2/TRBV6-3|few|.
CASTPWGRGWSGANVLTF
TGTGCCAGCACACCCTGGGGCAGAGGGTGGTCTGGGGCCAACGTCCTGACTTTC
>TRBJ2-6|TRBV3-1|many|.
CASSQDLVGTGANVLTF
TGTGCCAGCAGCCAAGATCTCGTGGGGACTGGGGCCAACGTCCTGACTTTC
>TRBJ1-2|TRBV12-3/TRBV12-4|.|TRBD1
CASSPSPGQGYYGYTF
TGTGCCAGCAGCCCATCCCCGGGACAGGGGTACTATGGCTACACCTTC
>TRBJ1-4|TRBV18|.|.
CASSRSHEKLFF
TGTGCCAGCTCCCGAAGCCACGAAAAACTGTTTTTT
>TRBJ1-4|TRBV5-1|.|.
CASSLEPGSGEKLFF
TGCGCCAGCAGCTTAGAGCCGGGATCGGGTGAAAAACTGTTTTTT
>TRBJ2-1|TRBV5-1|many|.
CASSPRFGGLYNEQFF
TGCGCCAGCAGCCCCCGATTCGGGGGACTTTACAATGAGCAGTTCTTC
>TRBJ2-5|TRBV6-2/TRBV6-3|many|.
CASRLGTLETQYF
TGTGCCAGCCGATTGGGGACGTTAGAGACCCAGTACTTC
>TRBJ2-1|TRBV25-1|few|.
CASTGDPEGQFF
TGTGCCAGCACTGGGGACCCTGAAGGACAGTTCTTC
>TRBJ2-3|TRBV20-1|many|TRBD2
CSAPDRGGATDTQYF
TGCAGTGCGCCAGATCGCGGGGGGGCGACAGATACGCAGTATTTT